This T cell receptor beta chain was captured by sequencing in a study of blood T cell repertoires in COVID-19. Study background: Donors in the United States, Italy and Spain gave samples during acute or convalescent COVID-19.

Some clones are missing from TCRdb's copy, which holds only in-frame ones; the method was immunoSEQ multiplex PCR. The table records about 140,000 clones, 77% of them present only once. Looked up from germline, CDR1 is SGHRS and CDR2 is YFSETQ. With V trimmed by 4 bases and J by 7 bases, 4 bases remained unmatched. The CDR3 runs to 12 residues. The chain combines TRBV5-1 with TRBJ1-1; 7 nucleotides line up with TRBD1. This TCR derives from a woman between 50 and 59 years old with active or convalescent COVID-19. Sequencing was done on a sample of peripheral blood. The CDR3 protein is CASSPGTVEAFF. CDR3 sequence (DNA): TGCGCCAGCAGCCCAGGGACAGTTGAAGCTTTCTTT.